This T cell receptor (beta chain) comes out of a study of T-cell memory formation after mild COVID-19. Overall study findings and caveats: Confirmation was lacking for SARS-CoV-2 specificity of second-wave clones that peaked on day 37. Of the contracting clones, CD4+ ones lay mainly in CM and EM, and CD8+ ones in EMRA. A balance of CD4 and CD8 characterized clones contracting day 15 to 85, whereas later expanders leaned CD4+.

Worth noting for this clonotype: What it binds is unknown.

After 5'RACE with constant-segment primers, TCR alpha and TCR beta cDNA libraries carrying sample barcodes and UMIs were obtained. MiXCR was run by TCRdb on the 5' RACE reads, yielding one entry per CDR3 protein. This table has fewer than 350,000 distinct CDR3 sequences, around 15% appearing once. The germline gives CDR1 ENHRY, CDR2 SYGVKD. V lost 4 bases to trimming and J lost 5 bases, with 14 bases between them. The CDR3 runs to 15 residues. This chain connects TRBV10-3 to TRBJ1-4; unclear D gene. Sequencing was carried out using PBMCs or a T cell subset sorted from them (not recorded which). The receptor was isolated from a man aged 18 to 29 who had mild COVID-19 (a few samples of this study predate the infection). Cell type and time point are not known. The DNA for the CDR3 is TGTGCCATCAGTGGGGGATACCTGGAGAATGAAAAACTGTTTTTT. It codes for CAISGGYLENEKLFF.